The T cell receptor (beta chain) described here comes from a study of early stage breast cancer tumors (TCRdb year 2017). For the study in its entirety: Of the approximately 15 invasive breast tumors, approximately 11 were found to be estrogen receptor-positive, progesterone receptor-positive and HER2-negative. Of the approximately twelve ER+/PR+/HER2- tumors, eight were classified as invasive ductal carcinomas and four as invasive lobular carcinomas. A total of 2,651,842 templates, representing around 1.2 million unique clonotypes, were detected across all samples. On average, each sample got around 10-fold read coverage. Here is what the overall study found, with its caveats: Repertoires from blood and normal breast were more alike than repertoires from blood and tumor, and in about 90% of the 16 patients, comparing each tissue with blood separated tumor from normal. Compared with adjacent normal breast tissue, tumors had about 2.6-fold higher T cell density and higher clonality. Bulk genomic DNA sequencing of unsorted cells missed chain pairing and functional markers such as CD4, CD8 and FOXP3. Because the cohort was small, analysis by tumor subtype was not possible. Enriched TCRB sequences shared across patients were found to be mostly commonly generated sequences that were unlikely to play an important role in the tumor microenvironment.

Notes on this clone: The antigen it recognizes is unknown. No per-base quality is available; no much larger clone lies one base away.

Each sample was amplified as two independent genomic DNA replicates: approximately 0.5 ug for blood and 1.5 ug for tumor or normal breast. TCRB sequencing of genomic DNA was carried out with the ImmunoSeq Intro kit according to the manufacturer's instructions. Multiplex PCR ran approximately 29 cycles with proprietary primers and spike-in control sequences for absolute quantification. Single-end 150-bp reads were used to sequence an 87-bp fragment spanning the CDR3 plus the flanking V and J genes. Each lane of an Illumina MiSeq using version 3.0 chemistry carried seven multiplexed samples, with two replicates per sample. The published analysis was carried out like this. Raw data were processed by the vendor's proprietary pipeline, with both replicates merged into one result per sample. A clonotype was defined as productive rearrangements that share the same V-gene family, CDR3 amino acid sequence and J-gene segment. Clonality was computed as 1 minus the normalized Shannon entropy (Pielou evenness) of TCRB abundances. To estimate T cell density, the total number of templates was divided by the number of input cells, which was inferred from the amount of DNA input. Total repertoire diversity and clonality were estimated with Recon using default parameters. Clonotypes with over 0.1% abundance in tumor and at least 32-fold higher abundance in tumor than in normal breast were defined as tumor-enriched. In its TCRdb copy, this immuneACCESS table keeps in-frame sequences only and misses some clones. Where compared with another copy, unresolved V genes explain less than half of these, and the others have no known cause. V and J calls and clone size are given by that table; D and trimming were obtained from the DNA. The sample table lists roughly 58,000 clones, just over 90% of them with a count of one. 5% of the sample belongs to the ten largest clones.

Per the germline V gene (reference sequence), LNHDA is the CDR1 and SQIVND is the CDR2. Inclusive of the bounding cysteine and phenylalanine, the CDR3 is 16 residues long. The kept DNA is CDR3 alone, 48 bases in frame from the first base. V lost 5 bases and J lost 4 bases, and the count of bases not matched to a germline gene is 6. The study profiled bulk TCR beta-chain repertoires in matched peripheral blood, tumor and adjacent normal breast tissue taken from approximately 15 patients with early-stage breast cancer. Before surgery, 5-10 mL of whole blood was collected into EDTA tubes and then processed within 2 hours. Ficoll-Paque centrifugation in SepMate-50 tubes was used to isolate peripheral blood mononuclear cells. For storage in liquid nitrogen, PBMCs were cryopreserved as aliquots of about 2 to 4.5 million cells in about 90% FBS with 10% DMSO. The Qiagen AllPrep DNA/RNA Mini kit was used to extract genomic DNA.

The rearrangement combines TRBV19 with TRBJ2-7; 15 bases in between match TRBD2. The TCR comes from an older person with breast cancer. The source material was blood. The nucleotides are TGTGCCAGTAGTGACTCCGGGACTAGCGGGAGGTACGAGCAGTACTTC. This yields the protein CASSDSGTSGRYEQYF.